This T cell receptor (beta chain) emerged from a study of blood T cell repertoires in COVID-19. As for the study in general: Samples representing acute and convalescent COVID-19 were sourced from the United States, Italy and Spain. Nucleic acid was either cDNA or gDNA, and it came from T cells, B-cell-depleted T cells, or PBMCs.

A word on this clone: This specimen includes other DNA sequences encoding the same CDR3.

V was trimmed by 3 bases and J by 5 bases, leaving 8 bases between them. The length of the CDR3 is 12 residues. From germline, CDR1 is SGHRS and CDR2 YFSETQ. Profiling relied on immunoSEQ multiplex PCR, and the TCRdb table lists in-frame clones only, not all of them. The data show around 280,000 clones, around 90% seen once. The sequence was collected from a woman aged 45-59 years who had recovered from COVID-19. The V and J genes are TRBV5-1 and TRBJ1-1; D gene ambiguous. The specimen sequenced was peripheral blood. The CDR3 DNA sequence: TGCGCCAGCAGCTATTCAGGTACTGAAGCTTTCTTT. Its translation is CASSYSGTEAFF. Filled out from reference TRBV5-1 and TRBJ1-1, the complete variable domain reads KAGVTQTPRYLIKTRGQQVTLSCSPISGHRSVSWYQQTPGQGLQFLFEYFSETQRNKGNFPGRFSGRQFSNSRSEMNVSTLELGDSALYLCASSYSGTEAFFGQGTRLTVV.